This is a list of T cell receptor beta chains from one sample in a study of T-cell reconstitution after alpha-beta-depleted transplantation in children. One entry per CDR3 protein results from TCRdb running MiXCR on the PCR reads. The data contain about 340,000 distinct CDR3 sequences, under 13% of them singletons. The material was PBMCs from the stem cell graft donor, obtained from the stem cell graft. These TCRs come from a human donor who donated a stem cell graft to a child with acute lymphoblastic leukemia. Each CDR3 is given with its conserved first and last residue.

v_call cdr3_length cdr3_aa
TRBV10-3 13 CAITSGVGETQYF
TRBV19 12 CASSIEHGTQYF
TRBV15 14 CATSRDRQSYEQYF
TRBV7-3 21 CASSPQTGATRTSGTPYEQYF
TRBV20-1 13 CSADQDSDVKQFF
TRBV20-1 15 CSARDYEGQNTEAFF
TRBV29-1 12 CSARDRGYEQYF
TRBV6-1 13 CASGRGSTDTQYF
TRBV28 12 CASRHNDLRQFF
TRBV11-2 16 CASSFRGRASADTQYF
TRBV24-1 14 CATSDTDRGGTQYF
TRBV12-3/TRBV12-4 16 CASSLQYSDYRDTQYF
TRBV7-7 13 CASSFDYTDTQYF
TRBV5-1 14 CASSLQGGGETQYF
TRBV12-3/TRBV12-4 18 CASCLLANSLSSTDTQYF
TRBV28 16 CDSSLTPGTGLAEAFF
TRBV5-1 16 CASIPASGRFADTQYF
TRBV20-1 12 CSATGGGQPQHF
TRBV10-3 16 CAISESASGSSYEQYF
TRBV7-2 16 CASSSRGVTGHNEQFF
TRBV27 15 CASSRDPNLNYEQHF
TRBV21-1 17 CASSLRFLAAGGGEQFF
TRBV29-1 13 CSVSAGPPFGQFF
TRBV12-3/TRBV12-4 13 CASSPGTARDAYF
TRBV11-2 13 CASSFGTADTQYF
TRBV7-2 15 CASRKGGENSYEQYF
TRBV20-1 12 CSGSPLYNEQFF
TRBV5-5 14 CASSPGTGGDEQYF
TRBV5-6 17 CASSLWGTSGSYNEQFF
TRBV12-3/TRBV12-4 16 CASSPDLAGNTGELFF
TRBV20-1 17 CSARDLVRGITLGEQYF
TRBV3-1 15 CASRLTGTNTGELFF
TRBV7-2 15 CASSSFELAKNIQYF
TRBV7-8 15 CASSPLADDTDTQYF
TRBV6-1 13 CASQRTVQETQYF
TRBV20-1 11 CSAPKGYEQYF
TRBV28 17 CATLVLAGESAAGELFF
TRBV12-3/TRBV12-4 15 CASSLNSQGVETQYF
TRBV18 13 CASSPEANTEAFF
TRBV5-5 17 CASSPLESETSFSGYTF
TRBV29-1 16 CSVGPAGRPNPYEQYF